The present entry profiles one TCR beta chain with its context. These data originate in a study of blood T cell repertoires in COVID-19. Overall study: Sample material is recorded as cDNA or gDNA derived from T cells, B-cell-depleted T cells, or PBMCs.

The method was immunoSEQ multiplex PCR; TCRdb's version includes in-frame clones alone and lacks a portion of them. The repertoire includes about 150,000 clones, roughly 88% of them detected once, and approximately 5.1% sits in the top ten. Trimming removed 2 bases from V and 0 bases from J, with 6 bases in between. There are 14 residues in the CDR3. In germline, CDR1 is SGDLS, CDR2 YYNGEE. Someone with COVID-19 had been met by exposed participants within 2 weeks before study entry. The chain joins TRBV9 to TRBJ1-3, with D perhaps matching TRBD1 (5 bases). The sequence was collected from a man between 65 and 79 years old who had been exposed to COVID-19. Specimen: PBMCs or T cells enriched from blood (not recorded which). The CDR3 sequence is CASSVTDSGNTIYF. The CDR3 DNA follows: TGTGCCAGCAGCGTGACAGACTCTGGAAACACCATATATTTT. Filled out from reference TRBV9 and TRBJ1-3, the complete variable domain reads DSGVTQTPKHLITATGQRVTLRCSPRSGDLSVYWYQQSLDQGLQFLIQYYNGEERAKGNILERFSAQQFPDLHSELNLSSLELGDSALYFCASSVTDSGNTIYFGEGSWLTVV.